These 17 T cell receptor beta chains share one sample of origin, sequenced in a study of blood T cells in healthy people across ages. Then a second PCR, running roughly 7 to 11 cycles, was carried out with a sample-barcoded 5' primer and a J-beta primer mix. TCRdb processed the 5' RACE reads anew with MiXCR; each CDR3 protein has one entry. The sample holds fewer than 900,000 distinct CDR3 sequences, 36% seen once. Sequenced sample: blood. These TCRs come from a man between 18 and 29 years old in good health.

Comments on this clonotype: Sequence at one end of the junction differs from germline and may be a read error. For the CDR3, the DNA is TGTGCCAGCAGTTTTTTGGGACAGGGAAATGAAAAACCGTTTTTT. Translating it yields CASSFLGQGNEKPFF. The chain recombines TRBV28 with TRBJ1-4; 9 bases are a match to TRBD1. This CDR3 contains 15 residues. CDR1 MDHEN and CDR2 SYDVKM come from the germline V gene.

This clonotype was seen a handful of times. The chain combines TRBV29-1 with TRBJ1-2; D is ambiguous. V lost 4 bases, J lost 6 bases, and 6 bases lay in between. The CDR3 loop spans 10 amino acids. Germline-derived CDR1 and CDR2 are SQVTM and ANQGSEA. DNA for the CDR3: TGCAGCGTTGTGAAGAATGGCTACACCTTC. Translating it yields CSVVKNGYTF. The variable domain in full, with the rest retrieved from reference TRBV29-1 and TRBJ1-2, is SAVISQKPSRDICQRGTSLTIQCQVDSQVTMMFWYRQQPGQSLTLIATANQGSEATYESGFVIDKFPISRPNLTFSTLTVSNMSPEDSSIYLCSVVKNGYTFGSGTRLTVV.

The rearrangement uses TRBV12-3 or TRBV12-4 and TRBJ1-3, with D uncertain. The CDR3 length is 16 residues. The ends were cut back, 2 bases at V and 0 bases at J, with 11 bases in the middle. The CDR3 loop is CASSLSPGTSGNTIYF. CDR3 coding DNA: TGTGCCAGCAGTTTAAGTCCGGGAACCTCTGGAAACACCATATATTTT.

In this sample, this clonotype turned up many times. This chain joins TRBV10-3 and TRBJ2-7, with D possibly matching TRBD2 (5 bases). V dropped 6 bases and J dropped 0 bases, with 18 bases sitting between them. CDR3 length equals 16 residues. Germline V lookup: CDR1 ENHRY, CDR2 SYGVKD. In DNA, the CDR3 is TGTGCCATCAGCGAACCCTCAGGTGGGAGCTCCTACGAGCAGTACTTC. Encoded protein: CAISEPSGGSSYEQYF.

The chain employs TRBV19 and TRBJ1-5; D perhaps matches TRBD1 (6 bases). The germline V gene has CDR1 LNHDA and CDR2 SQIVND (reference sequence). Trimming removed 5 bases at V and 6 bases at J, with 14 bases between. The CDR3 extends over 14 amino acids. CDR3 DNA sequence: TGTGCCAGTAGTGGGGGGAGGGGGGGTCAGCCCCAGCATTTT. It yields the protein CASSGGRGGQPQHF.

Note on this clonotype: One end of the junction varies from germline; a read error may be responsible. The chain is built from TRBV4-3 and TRBJ2-1; 9 positions match TRBD1. Germline V gives CDR1 LGHNA, CDR2 YSLEER. The CDR3 has 15 amino acids. The CDR3, as DNA: TGCGCCAGCAACCAAGAACAGGGGGCATACAATGAGCAGTTCTTC. It yields the protein CASNQEQGAYNEQFF.

This clonotype was counted between two and nine times. J is TRBJ1-1 and V is TRBV7-9; no definite D call. The CDR3 covers 13 residues. Per the germline V gene, CDR1 is SEHNR and CDR2 is FQNEAQ (reference sequence). Deletions cut 7 bases from V and 4 bases from J, with 13 bases between. In DNA form, the CDR3 reads TGTGCCAGCAACGACCAAGTGGGCACTGAAGCTTTCTTT. This gives the protein CASNDQVGTEAFF.

There are a few counts of this clonotype. This chain joins TRBV7-6 and TRBJ2-7; TRBD2 matches 10 bases. The CDR3 extends over 16 amino acids. Germline V lookup: CDR1 SGHVS, CDR2 FNYEAQ. Trimming at V came to 0 bases and at J to 2 bases, leaving 4 bases not matched to a gene. The CDR3 DNA sequence: TGTGCCAGCAGCTTAGCTAGCGGGGGGTCCACCTACGAGCAGTACTTC. This codes for CASSLASGGSTYEQYF.

Only a few counts were recorded for this clonotype. This chain uses TRBV28 with TRBJ2-1, with D unclear. Trimming took off 5 bases at V and 5 bases at J, with 22 bases between the two ends. There are 17 residues in the CDR3. The germline CDR1 and CDR2 sequences are MDHEN and SYDVKM. This chain's CDR3 is CASSTLSGSNLNNEQFF. The CDR3 nucleotides read TGTGCCAGCAGTACCTTGTCAGGAAGCAATTTAAACAATGAGCAGTTCTTC.

This clonotype turned up a few times. The chain carries TRBV4-1 and TRBJ2-1; 7 nucleotides match TRBD2. Germline CDR1 reads MGHRA; CDR2 reads YSYEKL. This CDR3 region has 13 residues. The trim removed 4 bases at V and 8 bases at J, leaving 5 bases unmatched. In DNA form, the CDR3 reads TGCGCCAGCAGCCGGGACGGGAGGTATGAGCAGTTCTTC. This gives the protein CASSRDGRYEQFF.

The CDR3 DNA follows: TGTGCCAGCAGTTATGGGCTAGCGGGGTACAATGAGCAGTTCTTC. This codes for CASSYGLAGYNEQFF. The V and J genes are TRBV6-5 and TRBJ2-1; TRBD2 agrees at 9 bases. CDR1 and CDR2 from the germline V gene are MNHEY and SVGAGI. CDR3 length: 15 residues. V dropped 3 bases and J dropped 4; count of bases not matched to a gene: 4.

In this sample, this clonotype turned up many times. This chain uses TRBV5-1 with TRBJ1-1; tentative D call: TRBD1 (6 bases). Trimming took 2 bases from V and 1 from J, leaving 9 bases between them. This CDR3 spans 14 amino acids. CDR1 SGHRS and CDR2 YFSETQ come from the germline V gene. The CDR3 DNA reads as TGCGCCAGCAGCTTACGGGGGGCGAACACTGAAGCTTTCTTT. It codes for CASSLRGANTEAFF.

In its sample, this clonotype was seen many times. This chain joins TRBV7-9 and TRBJ2-7; 11 nucleotides line up with TRBD2. The CDR3 has 16 amino acids. Germline V lookup: CDR1 SEHNR, CDR2 FQNEAQ (reference sequence). V gave up 2 bases and J gave up 3 bases; unmatched junction bases: 6. CDR3 loop: CASSLPTSGGYYEQYF. CDR3 sequence (DNA): TGTGCCAGCAGCTTACCCACTAGCGGGGGTTACTACGAGCAGTACTTC.

The J gene is TRBJ1-4, the V gene TRBV10-3, with a weak D call TRBD1 (6 bases). V was cut by 4 bases and J by 7 bases, with 13 bases left in between. This CDR3 spans 14 amino acids. Germline assignment: CDR1 ENHRY and CDR2 SYGVKD. The CDR3 sequence: CAISGGPGAEKLFF. The CDR3 coding sequence is TGTGCCATCAGTGGGGGGCCAGGGGCTGAAAAACTGTTTTTT.

This clonotype showed up just a few times. The chain recombines TRBV20-1 with TRBJ2-2; D remains ambiguous. V gave up 3 bases and J gave up 4 bases, with 15 bases separating them. The CDR3 is 15 amino acids. In germline, CDR1 is DFQATT, CDR2 SNEGSKA (reference sequence). The CDR3 region is CSARIGPLRTGELFF. CDR3 DNA sequence: TGCAGTGCTAGGATAGGGCCCCTCCGCACCGGGGAGCTGTTTTTT.

This clonotype was counted ten times or more. J is TRBJ2-1 and V is TRBV20-1, with D perhaps TRBD2 (5 bases). Germline assignment: CDR1 DFQATT and CDR2 SNEGSKA (reference sequence). The CDR3 runs 15 residues. V was pared by 5 bases and J by 3 bases, with 17 bases between. The CDR3 coding sequence is TGCAGTGCTTATAAGGACTGGACGAACTACAATGAGCAGTTCTTC. Translated: CSAYKDWTNYNEQFF.

The chain links TRBV20-1 to TRBJ2-1; the match to TRBD1 covers 10 bases. Germline loops: CDR1 DFQATT, CDR2 SNEGSKA (reference sequence). The CDR3 consists of 21 residues. J was trimmed by 0 bases and V by 0 bases; bases with no gene match: 17. In DNA, the CDR3 is TGCAGTGCTAGAGATTTCCGGGACAGGGGAAAAAGTAAGAGCTCCTACAATGAGCAGTTCTTC. Translating gives CSARDFRDRGKSKSSYNEQFF.